What follows describes a single TCR beta chain. These data originate in a study of blood T cell repertoires in COVID-19. Study-wide background: T cells, B-cell-depleted T cells, or PBMCs provided the cDNA or gDNA that served as material.

Profiled with immunoSEQ multiplex PCR; TCRdb holds only in-frame clones, not every one. The sample includes 400,000 to 450,000 clones, roughly 91% of them seen just once. Sequencing was done on a sample of PBMCs or T cells enriched from blood (not recorded which). The sequence came from a man between 18 and 29 years old who had recovered from COVID-19.

The CDR3 DNA reads as TGTGCCAGCAGCGATATTGGACAGGGAGGAGAGGGCTACACCTTC. As protein: CASSDIGQGGEGYTF. This chain connects TRBV3-1 (or the pseudogene TRBV3-2) to TRBJ1-2, with TRBD1 identical over 8 bases. V lost 5 bases, J lost 8 bases, and 13 bases stayed unmatched. CDR1 is LGHDT and CDR2 is YNNKEL in the germline V gene (reference sequence). The CDR3 is 15 residues long.